The 2 T cell receptor beta chains below all came from one sample that was sequenced in a study of blood T cell repertoires in COVID-19. The method was immunoSEQ multiplex PCR; TCRdb's version includes in-frame clones alone and lacks a portion of them. Of 150,000 to 200,000 clones in the sample, 75% to 90% were seen once. The sample was PBMCs or T cells enriched from blood (not recorded which). The source of these receptors is a woman aged 60-70 years who had recovered from COVID-19.

The table lists this clone with a count of one. The V call is TRBV6-5, the J call TRBJ2-5, with a possible D match to TRBD2 (7 bases). There are 12 residues in the CDR3. Trimming removed 8 bases from V and 5 bases from J, with 12 bases in between. Germline assignment: CDR1 MNHEY and CDR2 SVGAGI. The CDR3 bases are TGTGCCAGCGGGGGGGCCGGGGAGACCCAGTACTTC. Translation gives CASGGAGETQYF.

V and J are TRBV9 and TRBJ2-3; no definite D call. Trimming removed 3 bases at V and 0 bases at J, with 11 bases between. This CDR3 has 15 residues. CDR1 and CDR2 (germline): SGDLS, YYNGEE. CDR3 region: CASSEEWLSTDTQYF. For the CDR3, the DNA is TGTGCCAGCAGCGAGGAGTGGCTTAGCACAGATACGCAGTATTTT.